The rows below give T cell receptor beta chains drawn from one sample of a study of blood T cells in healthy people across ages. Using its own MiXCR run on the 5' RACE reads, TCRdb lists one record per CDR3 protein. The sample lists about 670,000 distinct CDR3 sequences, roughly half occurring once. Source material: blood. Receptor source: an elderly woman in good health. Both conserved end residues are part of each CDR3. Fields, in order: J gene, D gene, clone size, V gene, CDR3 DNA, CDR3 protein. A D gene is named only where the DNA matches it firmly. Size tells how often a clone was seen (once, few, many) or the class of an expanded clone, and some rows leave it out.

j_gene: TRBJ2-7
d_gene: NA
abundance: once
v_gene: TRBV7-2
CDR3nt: TGTGCCAGCAGCCTGATGACGTGGGACACCTACGAGCAGTACTTC
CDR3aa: CASSLMTWDTYEQYF

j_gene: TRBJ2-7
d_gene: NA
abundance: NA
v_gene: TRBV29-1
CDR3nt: TGCAGCGTTGAGACGCCTCACTCCTACGAGCAGTACTTC
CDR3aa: CSVETPHSYEQYF

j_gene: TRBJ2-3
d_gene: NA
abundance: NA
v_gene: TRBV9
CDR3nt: TGTGCCAGCAGCGTAGAATCTGCAGATACGCAGTATTTT
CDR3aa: CASSVESADTQYF

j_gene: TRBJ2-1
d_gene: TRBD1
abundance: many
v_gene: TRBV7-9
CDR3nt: TGTGCCAGCAGCTACACTACGGGACAGGGTGGGAATGAGCAGTTCTTC
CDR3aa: CASSYTTGQGGNEQFF

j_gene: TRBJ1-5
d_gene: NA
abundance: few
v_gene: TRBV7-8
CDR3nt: TGTGCCAGCAGCCCCGGCGTGGGAGGCAATCAGCCCCAGCATTTT
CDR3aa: CASSPGVGGNQPQHF

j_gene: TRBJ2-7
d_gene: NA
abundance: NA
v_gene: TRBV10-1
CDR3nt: TGCGCCAGCAGTGAGTCCGGGACCCTCTACATCCTTTTCTACGAGCAGTACTTC
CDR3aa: CASSESGTLYILFYEQYF

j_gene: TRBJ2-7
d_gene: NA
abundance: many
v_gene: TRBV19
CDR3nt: TGTGCCAGTAGTATCCTATTCCCGAGCTCCTACGAGCAGTACTTC
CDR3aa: CASSILFPSSYEQYF

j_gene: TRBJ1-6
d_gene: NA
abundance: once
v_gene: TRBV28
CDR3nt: TGTGCCAGCGCCCCCCGGGGAGCAGTTTATTCACCCCTCCACTTT
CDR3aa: CASAPRGAVYSPLHF

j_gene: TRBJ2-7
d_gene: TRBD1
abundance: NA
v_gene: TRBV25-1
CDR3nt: TGTGCCAGCAATGGACAGGGCAACTACGAGCAGTACTTC
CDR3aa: CASNGQGNYEQYF

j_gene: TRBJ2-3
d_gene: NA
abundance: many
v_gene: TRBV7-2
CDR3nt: TGTGCCAGCAGCTTGTACAGGGAATCGGATACGCAGTATTTT
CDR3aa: CASSLYRESDTQYF

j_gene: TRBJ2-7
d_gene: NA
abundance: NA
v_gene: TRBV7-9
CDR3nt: TGTGCCAGCAGCACAAAGGGGTCCGCGACAGCACCATACGAGCAGTACTTC
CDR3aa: CASSTKGSATAPYEQYF

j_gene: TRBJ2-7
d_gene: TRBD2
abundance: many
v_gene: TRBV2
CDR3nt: TGTGCCAGCAAGGGAGGGGCCTCCTACGAGCAGTACTTC
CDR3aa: CASKGGASYEQYF

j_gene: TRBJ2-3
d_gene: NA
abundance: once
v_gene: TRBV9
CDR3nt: TGTGCCAGCAGCGCAAACGCACGGGACACCGCCACAGATACGCAGTATTTT
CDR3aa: CASSANARDTATDTQYF

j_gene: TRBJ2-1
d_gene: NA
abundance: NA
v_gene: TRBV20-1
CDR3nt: TGCAGTGCTAGAGATCGGGGTCTAGCGTACAATGAGCAGTTCTTC
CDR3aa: CSARDRGLAYNEQFF

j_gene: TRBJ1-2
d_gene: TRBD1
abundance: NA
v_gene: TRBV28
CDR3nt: TGTGCCAGCTATAACAGGGGGCTAAGTAGGAGCTACACCTTC
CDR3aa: CASYNRGLSRSYTF

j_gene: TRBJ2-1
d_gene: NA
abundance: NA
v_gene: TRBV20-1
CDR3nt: TGCAGTGCTAGTCGGGAGATCAATGAGCAGTTCTTC
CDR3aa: CSASREINEQFF

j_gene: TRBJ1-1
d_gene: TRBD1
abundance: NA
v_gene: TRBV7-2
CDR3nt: TGTGCCAGTCGATTGGGCCGCAGGGGGCTGGAAGCTTTCTTT
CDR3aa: CASRLGRRGLEAFF

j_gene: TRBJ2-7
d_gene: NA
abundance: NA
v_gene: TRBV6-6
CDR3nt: TGTGCCAGCAGTTACGATGGAGTACGGGAGCAGTACTTC
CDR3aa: CASSYDGVREQYF

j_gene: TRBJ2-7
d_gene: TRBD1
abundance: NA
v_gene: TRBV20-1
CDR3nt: TGCAGTGCTAGAGATCGGAGGGACAGGGGAGACGAGCAGTACTTC
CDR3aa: CSARDRRDRGDEQYF

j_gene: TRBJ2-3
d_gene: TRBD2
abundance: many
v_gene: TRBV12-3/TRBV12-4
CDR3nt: TGTGCCAGCAGCCAGCGGGGGACAGATACGCAGTATTTT
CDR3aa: CASSQRGTDTQYF

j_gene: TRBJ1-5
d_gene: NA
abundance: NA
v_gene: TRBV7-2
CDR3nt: TGTGCCAGCAGCAGAGAATTTGCCAATCAGCCCCAGCATTTT
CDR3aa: CASSREFANQPQHF

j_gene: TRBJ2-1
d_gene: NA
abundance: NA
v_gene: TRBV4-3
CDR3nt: TGCGCCAGCAGCCAACAAATAGGTGAGCAGTTCTTC
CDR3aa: CASSQQIGEQFF

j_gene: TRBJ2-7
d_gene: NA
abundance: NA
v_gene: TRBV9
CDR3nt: TGTGCCAGCAGCGTAGTATCGGGTCTTAATTTCGATGAGCAGTACTTC
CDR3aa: CASSVVSGLNFDEQYF

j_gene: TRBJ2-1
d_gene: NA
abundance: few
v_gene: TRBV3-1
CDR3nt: TGTGCCAGCAGCCAATTAAACAATGAGCAGTTCTTC
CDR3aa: CASSQLNNEQFF

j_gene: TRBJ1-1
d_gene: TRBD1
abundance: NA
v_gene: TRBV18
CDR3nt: TGTGCCAGCTCACCGTACAGGGGGCGCGACACTGAAGCTTTCTTT
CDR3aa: CASSPYRGRDTEAFF

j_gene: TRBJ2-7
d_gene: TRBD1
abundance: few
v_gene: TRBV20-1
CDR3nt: TGCAGTGCTAGAGACTTATCCGGGGACAGGGCGGTATTCTACGAGCAGTACTTC
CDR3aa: CSARDLSGDRAVFYEQYF

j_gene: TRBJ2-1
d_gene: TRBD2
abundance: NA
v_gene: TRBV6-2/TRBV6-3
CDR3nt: TGTGCCAGCAGTTACCCTTTTAGCGGGGAGCAGTTCTTC
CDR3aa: CASSYPFSGEQFF

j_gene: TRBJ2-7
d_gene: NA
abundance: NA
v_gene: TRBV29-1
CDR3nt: TGCAGCGTTGAATTTGGCAGAGCCTACGAGCAGTACTTC
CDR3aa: CSVEFGRAYEQYF

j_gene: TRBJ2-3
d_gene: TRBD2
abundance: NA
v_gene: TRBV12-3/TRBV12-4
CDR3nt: TGTGCCAGCAGCCATGCTAGCGGGAGCAGGGGCCCCACAGATACGCAGTATTTT
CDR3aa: CASSHASGSRGPTDTQYF

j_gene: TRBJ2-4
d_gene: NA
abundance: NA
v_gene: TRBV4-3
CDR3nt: TGCGCCAGCAGCCAAGAAGGAGGGTTGGGGGAGCAGTACTTC
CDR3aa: CASSQEGGLGEQYF

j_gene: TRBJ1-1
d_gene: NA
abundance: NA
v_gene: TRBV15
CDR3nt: TGTGCCACCAGCAGAGATACAGGAGGGAACACTGAAGCTTTCTTT
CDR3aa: CATSRDTGGNTEAFF

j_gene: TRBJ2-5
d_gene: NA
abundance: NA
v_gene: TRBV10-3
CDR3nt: TGTGCCATCAGTGAGCCCCCAGCGGGTCAAGAGACCCAGTACTTC
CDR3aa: CAISEPPAGQETQYF

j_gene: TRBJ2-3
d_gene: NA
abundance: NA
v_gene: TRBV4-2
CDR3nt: TGTGCCAGCAGCCAAGAGGGACGGGCGCAGTATTTT
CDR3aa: CASSQEGRAQYF